The rows below give T cell receptor beta chains drawn from one sample of a study of blood T cell repertoires in COVID-19. Sequenced by immunoSEQ multiplex PCR; TCRdb stores in-frame clones only, minus some. The sample contains under 100,000 clones, around 81% of which appear only once. What was sequenced was peripheral blood. The receptor source for this set is a man aged 45 to 65 with acute or convalescent COVID-19. Both conserved end residues are part of each CDR3. The D gene is left open where the match is weak. Only part of the rows carry a size: once, few, many, or a class if the clone is expanded.

>.|TRBJ2-3|14|.|TRBV5-1
TGCGCCAGCAGATTTGGCGGGTCGGCAGATACGCAGTATTTT
CASRFGGSADTQYF
>.|TRBJ2-4|14|.|TRBV7-2
TGTGCCAGCAGCCTCAATACAGGGCTAGACATTCAGTACTTC
CASSLNTGLDIQYF
>.|TRBJ1-2|14|.|TRBV4-3
TGCGCCAGCAGCCAAGATGCGGTGAACTATGGCTACACCTTC
CASSQDAVNYGYTF
>few|TRBJ2-7|14|TRBD2|TRBV7-9
TGTGCCAGCAGCCACGGACTAGCGGGAGCCGAGCAGTACTTC
CASSHGLAGAEQYF
>.|TRBJ2-7|20|TRBD1|TRBV18
TGTGCCAGCTCCCCGCAGCGGCCGCCAACAGGGGGCGCAACACTACGGGAGCAGTACTTC
CASSPQRPPTGGATLREQYF
>few|TRBJ1-2|12|.|TRBV12-3/TRBV12-4
TGTGCCAGCAGTCAGGGCAACTATGGCTACACCTTC
CASSQGNYGYTF
>.|TRBJ1-5|16|.|TRBV5-4
TGTGCCAGCAGCTTGCGGTACAGGAGACTCAATCAGCCCCAGCATTTT
CASSLRYRRLNQPQHF
>.|TRBJ2-1|14|.|TRBV18
TGTGCCAGCTCCCTCGCCTTAGGGGAAAATGAGCAGTTCTTC
CASSLALGENEQFF
>.|TRBJ1-1|14|TRBD1|TRBV18
TGTGCCAGCTCACCAGGACAGGCGAACACTGAAGCTTTCTTT
CASSPGQANTEAFF
>.|TRBJ2-7|14|TRBD1|TRBV6-5
TGTGCCAGCACCCGGGACAGGGGGATCTACGAGCAGTACTTC
CASTRDRGIYEQYF
>.|TRBJ2-7|11|.|TRBV28
TGTGCCAGCAGTTTCGAGTACGAGCAGTACTTC
CASSFEYEQYF
>.|TRBJ1-1|15|.|TRBV4-1
TGCGCCAGCAGCCAAGATCGGTACGAGGGATCTGAAGCTTTCTTT
CASSQDRYEGSEAFF
>.|TRBJ2-5|18|TRBD2|TRBV2
TGTGCCAGCAGATCCGGACTAGCGGGAGGGAGTATACAAGAGACCCAGTACTTC
CASRSGLAGGSIQETQYF
>once|TRBJ2-1|15|TRBD2|TRBV10-1
TGCGCCAGCAGTTCCGGGACTAGCGGGTTCAATGAGCAGTTCTTC
CASSSGTSGFNEQFF
>.|TRBJ2-7|12|.|TRBV29-1
TGCAGCGTTGGCGGGGCTCGGGGCGAGCAGTACTTC
CSVGGARGEQYF
>once|TRBJ1-1|14|.|TRBV5-1
TGCGCCAGCAGCTTGGGGGGCCGGGTCACTGAAGCTTTCTTT
CASSLGGRVTEAFF
>.|TRBJ1-6|17|.|TRBV5-1
TGCGCCAGCAGCTTGGAGCCGCAGGGTGCCTATAATTCACCCCTCCACTTT
CASSLEPQGAYNSPLHF
>once|TRBJ1-2|15|.|TRBV28
TGTGCCAGCAGGTCACAGGAGATTAGGGGCTATGGCTACACCTTC
CASRSQEIRGYGYTF
>.|TRBJ1-4|14|.|TRBV7-8
TGTGCCAGCAGCCACAGAGACCGTAATGAAAAACTGTTTTTT
CASSHRDRNEKLFF
>.|TRBJ1-1|11|.|TRBV6-6
TGTGCCAGCAGTTACACGGGTGAAGCTTTCTTT
CASSYTGEAFF
>.|TRBJ2-2|16|.|TRBV11-3
TGTGCCAGCAGCTCTCTGGGGCCCGCTAATCTCGGGGAGCTGTTTTTT
CASSSLGPANLGELFF
>.|TRBJ2-7|15|TRBD1|TRBV27
TGTGCCAGCCGTAAACCGGGACAGGCTCGCTACGAGCAGTACTTC
CASRKPGQARYEQYF
>.|TRBJ1-1|15|.|TRBV9
TGTGCCAGCAGCGAGGAGGGACTATCGAACACTGAAGCTTTCTTT
CASSEEGLSNTEAFF
>.|TRBJ1-1|14|TRBD1|TRBV5-5
TGTGCCAGCAGCAGACCGGGACAGGGGACTGAAGCTTTCTTT
CASSRPGQGTEAFF
>.|TRBJ2-7|14|TRBD2|TRBV6-5
TGTGCCAGCAGGTCTGGGGACTACTCCTACGAGCAGTACTTC
CASRSGDYSYEQYF
>.|TRBJ2-3|12|.|TRBV30
TGTGCCCGAGGTTCTAGCACAGATACGCAGTATTTT
CARGSSTDTQYF
>.|TRBJ1-5|15|.|TRBV28
TGTGCCAGCAGTCCTCGGTGGGCCGGCGATCAGCCCCAGCATTTT
CASSPRWAGDQPQHF
>.|TRBJ2-7|13|.|TRBV27
TGTGCCAGCAGTAAAAACCCCTCGGGAGAGCAGTACTTC
CASSKNPSGEQYF
>.|TRBJ2-7|13|TRBD1|TRBV13
TGTGCCAGCAGCTTCGACAGGGCAGGTGAGCAGTACTTC
CASSFDRAGEQYF
>.|TRBJ2-5|13|TRBD1|TRBV28
TGTGCCAGCAGGACGACAGGGGAAGAGACCCAGTACTTC
CASRTTGEETQYF
>.|TRBJ2-2|13|.|TRBV15
TGTGCCACCAGCAGAGGGAGGTCCGGGGAGCTGTTTTTT
CATSRGRSGELFF
>few|TRBJ1-3|12|.|TRBV28
TGTGCCAGCAGTTTAGAGGGAAACACCATATATTTT
CASSLEGNTIYF
>.|TRBJ1-6|16|.|TRBV27
TGTGCCAGCAGGGGGGACACAGCACTGGGCAATTCACCCCTCCACTTT
CASRGDTALGNSPLHF
>.|TRBJ1-6|15|.|TRBV7-2
TGTGCCAGCAGCTTAGCAGGGGCGGTTAATTCACCCCTCCACTTT
CASSLAGAVNSPLHF
>.|TRBJ1-4|14|.|TRBV29-1
TGCAGCGTTGTTACGGAGAAGTTCAATGAAAAACTGTTTTTT
CSVVTEKFNEKLFF
>.|TRBJ2-2|14|TRBD1|TRBV6-5
TGTGCCAGCAGGACTACAGGGGGCACCGGGGAGCTGTTTTTT
CASRTTGGTGELFF
>.|TRBJ2-3|17|TRBD1|TRBV18
TGTGCCAGCTCCTCCGGGACAGCGAGATTTTACACAGATACGCAGTATTTT
CASSSGTARFYTDTQYF
>few|TRBJ2-7|13|.|TRBV3-1/TRBV3-2
TGTGCCAGCAGCCAAGATCGAAGGGGCGAGCAGTACTTC
CASSQDRRGEQYF
>.|TRBJ2-1|16|.|TRBV5-4
TGTGCCAGCAGCTTGGGGGCGGGGAGCTCCTACAATGAGCAGTTCTTC
CASSLGAGSSYNEQFF
>.|TRBJ1-3|15|.|TRBV6-5
TGTGCCAGCAGTTACGGACCGAGGGTTGGAAACACCATATATTTT
CASSYGPRVGNTIYF
>.|TRBJ1-1|13|.|TRBV5-1
TGCGCCAGCAGCTTGAAGGGGGACACTGAAGCTTTCTTT
CASSLKGDTEAFF
>.|TRBJ2-7|17|TRBD2|TRBV10-3
TGTGCCATCGGCTCCGGGACTAGCGGGGCTTCCACCTACGAGCAGTACTTC
CAIGSGTSGASTYEQYF
>.|TRBJ2-2|17|.|TRBV7-9
TGTGCCAGCAGCATACAGGATATGGGGACGAACACCGGGGAGCTGTTTTTT
CASSIQDMGTNTGELFF
>.|TRBJ2-5|21|TRBD1|TRBV6-2/TRBV6-3
TGTGCCAGCAGTTACGTCGGGGAACGGACAGGTCTGGGCCTGGACGGAGAGACCCAGTACTTC
CASSYVGERTGLGLDGETQYF
>.|TRBJ2-2|18|TRBD1|TRBV6-2/TRBV6-3
TGTGCCAGCAGTTACTCCCAGAAGGGGGCTGGGAACACCGGGGAGCTGTTTTTT
CASSYSQKGAGNTGELFF
>.|TRBJ2-2|17|TRBD2|TRBV4-1
TGCGCCAGCAGCCAAGGTGGCGGGGGGGCGGGCACCGGGGAGCTGTTTTTT
CASSQGGGGAGTGELFF
>.|TRBJ2-5|13|.|TRBV5-4
TGTGCCAGCAGCTTACAGGGTCAAGAGACCCAGTACTTC
CASSLQGQETQYF
>.|TRBJ2-5|14|TRBD2|TRBV7-2
TGTGCCAGCATGAAGCGGGGGGGCCAAGAGACCCAGTACTTC
CASMKRGGQETQYF
>.|TRBJ2-7|16|TRBD1|TRBV5-8
TGTGCCAGCAGCGCCGGGACAGGGGGCGGTAGCTACGAGCAGTACTTC
CASSAGTGGGSYEQYF
>.|TRBJ1-4|17|TRBD1|TRBV5-6
TGTGCCAGCAGCCAGGACAGGGGGCATCGCACTAATGAAAAACTGTTTTTT
CASSQDRGHRTNEKLFF
>.|TRBJ2-3|17|.|TRBV2
TGTGCCAGCAGTGCCGGGCTCCGGGAGCGAAGCACAGATACGCAGTATTTT
CASSAGLRERSTDTQYF